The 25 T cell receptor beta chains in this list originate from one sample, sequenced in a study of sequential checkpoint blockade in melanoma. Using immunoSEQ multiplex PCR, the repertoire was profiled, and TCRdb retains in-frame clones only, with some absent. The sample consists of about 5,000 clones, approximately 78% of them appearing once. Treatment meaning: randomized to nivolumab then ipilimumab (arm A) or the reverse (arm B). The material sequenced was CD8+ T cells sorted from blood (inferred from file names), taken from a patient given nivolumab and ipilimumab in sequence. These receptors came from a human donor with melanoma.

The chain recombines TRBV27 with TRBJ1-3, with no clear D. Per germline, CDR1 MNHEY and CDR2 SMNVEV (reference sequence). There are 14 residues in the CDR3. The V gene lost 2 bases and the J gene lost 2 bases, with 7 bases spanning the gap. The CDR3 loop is CASSLDGAGNTIYF. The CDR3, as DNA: TGTGCCAGCAGTTTAGACGGAGCTGGAAACACCATATATTTT.

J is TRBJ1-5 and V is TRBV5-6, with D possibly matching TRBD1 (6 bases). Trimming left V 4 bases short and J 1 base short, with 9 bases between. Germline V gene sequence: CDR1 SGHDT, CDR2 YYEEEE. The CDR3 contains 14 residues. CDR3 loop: CASSPGTSNQPQHF. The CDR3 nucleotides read TGTGCCAGCAGCCCTGGGACAAGCAATCAGCCCCAGCATTTT.

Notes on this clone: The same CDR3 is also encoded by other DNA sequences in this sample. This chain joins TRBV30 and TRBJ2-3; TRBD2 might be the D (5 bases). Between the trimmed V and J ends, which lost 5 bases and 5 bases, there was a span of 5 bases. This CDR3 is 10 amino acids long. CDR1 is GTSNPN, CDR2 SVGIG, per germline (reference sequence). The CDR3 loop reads CAWGLDTQYF. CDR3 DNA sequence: TGTGCCTGGGGACTAGATACGCAGTATTTT.

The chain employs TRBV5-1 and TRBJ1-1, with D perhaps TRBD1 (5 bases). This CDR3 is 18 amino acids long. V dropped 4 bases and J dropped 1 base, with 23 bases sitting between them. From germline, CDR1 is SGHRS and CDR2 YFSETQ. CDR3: CASSPLLVGTGENTEAFF. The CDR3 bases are TGCGCCAGCAGCCCCCTACTGGTAGGAACGGGGGAGAACACTGAAGCTTTCTTT.

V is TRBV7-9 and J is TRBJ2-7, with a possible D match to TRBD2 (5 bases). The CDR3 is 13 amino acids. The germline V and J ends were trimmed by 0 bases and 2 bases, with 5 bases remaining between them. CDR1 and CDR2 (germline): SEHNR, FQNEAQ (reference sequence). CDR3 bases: TGTGCCAGCAGCTTAGCCGGGACCTACGAGCAGTACTTC. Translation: CASSLAGTYEQYF.

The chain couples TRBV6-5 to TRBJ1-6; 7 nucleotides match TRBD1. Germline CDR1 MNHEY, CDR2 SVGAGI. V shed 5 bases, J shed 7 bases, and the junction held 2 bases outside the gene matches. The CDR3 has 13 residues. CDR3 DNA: TGTGCCAGCAGTACAGGGGTCAATTCACCCCTCCACTTT. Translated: CASSTGVNSPLHF.

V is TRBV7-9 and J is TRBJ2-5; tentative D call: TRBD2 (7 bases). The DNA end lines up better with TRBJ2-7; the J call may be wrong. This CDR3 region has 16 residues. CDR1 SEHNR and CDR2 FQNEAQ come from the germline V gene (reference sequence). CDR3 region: CASSPPRGLATYEQYF. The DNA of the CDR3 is TGTGCCAGCAGCCCCCCGCGGGGGCTAGCGACCTACGAGCAGTACTTC.

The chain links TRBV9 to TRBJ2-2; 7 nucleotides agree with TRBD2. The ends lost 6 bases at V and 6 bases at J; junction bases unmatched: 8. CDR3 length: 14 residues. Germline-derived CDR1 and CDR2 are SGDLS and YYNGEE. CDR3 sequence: CASTSGRGAGELFF. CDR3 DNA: TGTGCCAGCACCTCCGGCCGGGGGGCCGGGGAGCTGTTTTTT.

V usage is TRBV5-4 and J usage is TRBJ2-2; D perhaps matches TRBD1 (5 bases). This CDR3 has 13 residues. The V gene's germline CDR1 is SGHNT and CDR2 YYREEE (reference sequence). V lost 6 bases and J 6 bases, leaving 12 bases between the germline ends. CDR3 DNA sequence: TGTGCCAGCACGCAGGGTACGGCCGGGGAGCTGTTTTTT. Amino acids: CASTQGTAGELFF.

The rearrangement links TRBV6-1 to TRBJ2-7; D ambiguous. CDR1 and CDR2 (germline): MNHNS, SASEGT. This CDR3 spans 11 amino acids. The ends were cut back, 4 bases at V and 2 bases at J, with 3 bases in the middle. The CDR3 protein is CASSGAYEQYF. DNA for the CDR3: TGTGCCAGCAGTGGAGCCTACGAGCAGTACTTC.

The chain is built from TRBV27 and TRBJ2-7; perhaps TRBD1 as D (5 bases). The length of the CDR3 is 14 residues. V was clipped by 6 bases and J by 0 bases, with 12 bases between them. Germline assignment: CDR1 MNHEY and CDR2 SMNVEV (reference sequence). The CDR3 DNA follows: TGTGCCAGCAGCTGGACACCAAGCTCCTACGAGCAGTACTTC. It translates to CASSWTPSSYEQYF.

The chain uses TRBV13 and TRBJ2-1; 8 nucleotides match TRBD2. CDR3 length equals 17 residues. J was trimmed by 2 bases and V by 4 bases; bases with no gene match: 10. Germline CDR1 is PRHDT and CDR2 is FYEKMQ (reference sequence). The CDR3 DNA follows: TGTGCCAGCAGCTCACCCCCCGGGACTAGGGCCTACAATGAGCAGTTCTTC. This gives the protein CASSSPPGTRAYNEQFF.

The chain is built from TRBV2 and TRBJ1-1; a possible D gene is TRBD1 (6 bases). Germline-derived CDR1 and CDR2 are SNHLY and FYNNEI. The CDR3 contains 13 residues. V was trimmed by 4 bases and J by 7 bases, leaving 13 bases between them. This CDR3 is CASSGGPTVEAFF. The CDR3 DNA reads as TGTGCCAGCAGTGGGGGGCCTACGGTTGAAGCTTTCTTT. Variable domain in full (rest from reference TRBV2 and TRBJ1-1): EPEVTQTPSHQVTQMGQEVILRCVPISNHLYFYWYRQILGQKVEFLVSFYNNEISEKSEIFDDQFSVERPDGSNFTLKIRSTKLEDSAMYFCASSGGPTVEAFFGQGTRLTVV.

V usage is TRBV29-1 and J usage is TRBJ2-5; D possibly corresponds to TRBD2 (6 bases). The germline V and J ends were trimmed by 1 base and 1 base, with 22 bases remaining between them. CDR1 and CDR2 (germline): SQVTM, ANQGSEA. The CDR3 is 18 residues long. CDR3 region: CSVEVPFGGWGIQETQYF. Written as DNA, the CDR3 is TGCAGCGTTGAAGTACCGTTCGGGGGTTGGGGGATCCAAGAGACCCAGTACTTC.

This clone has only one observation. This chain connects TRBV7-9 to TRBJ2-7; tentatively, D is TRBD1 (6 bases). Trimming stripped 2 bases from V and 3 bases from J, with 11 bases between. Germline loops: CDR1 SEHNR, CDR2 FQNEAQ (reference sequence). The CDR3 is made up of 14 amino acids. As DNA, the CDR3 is TGTGCCAGCAGCTTATACACAGGGAGCTACGAGCAGTACTTC. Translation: CASSLYTGSYEQYF. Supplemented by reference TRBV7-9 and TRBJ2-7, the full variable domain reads DTGVSQNPRHKITKRGQNVTFRCDPISEHNRLYWYRQTLGQGPEFLTYFQNEAQLEKSRLLSDRFSAERPKGSFSTLEIQRTEQGDSAMYLCASSLYTGSYEQYFGPGTRLTVT.

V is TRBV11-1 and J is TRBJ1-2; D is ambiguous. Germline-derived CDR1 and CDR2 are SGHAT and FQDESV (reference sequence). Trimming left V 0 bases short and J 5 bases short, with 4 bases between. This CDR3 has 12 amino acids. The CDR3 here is CASSLAQYGYTF. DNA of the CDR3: TGTGCCAGCAGCTTAGCGCAGTATGGCTACACCTTC.

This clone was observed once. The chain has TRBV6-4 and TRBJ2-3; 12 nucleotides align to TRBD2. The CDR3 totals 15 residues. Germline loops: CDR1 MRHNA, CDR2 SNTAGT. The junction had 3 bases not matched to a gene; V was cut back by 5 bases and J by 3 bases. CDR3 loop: CASSRLAGETDTQYF. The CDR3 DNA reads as TGTGCCAGCAGTCGACTAGCGGGAGAAACAGATACGCAGTATTTT.

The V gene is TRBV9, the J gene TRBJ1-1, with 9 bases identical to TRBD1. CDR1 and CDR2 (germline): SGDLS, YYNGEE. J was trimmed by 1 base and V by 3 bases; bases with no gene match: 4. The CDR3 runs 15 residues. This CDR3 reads CASSGPDRGNTEAFF. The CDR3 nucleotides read TGTGCCAGCAGCGGGCCGGACAGGGGGAACACTGAAGCTTTCTTT. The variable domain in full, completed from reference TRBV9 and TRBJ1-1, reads DSGVTQTPKHLITATGQRVTLRCSPRSGDLSVYWYQQSLDQGLQFLIQYYNGEERAKGNILERFSAQQFPDLHSELNLSSLELGDSALYFCASSGPDRGNTEAFFGQGTRLTVV.

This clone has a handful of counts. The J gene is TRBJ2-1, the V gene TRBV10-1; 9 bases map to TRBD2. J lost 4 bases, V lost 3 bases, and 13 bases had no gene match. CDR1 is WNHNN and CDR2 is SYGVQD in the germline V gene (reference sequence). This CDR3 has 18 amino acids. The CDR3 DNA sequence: TGCGCCAGCAGTGACCCTAACTCTCTCCTAGCGGGGTACAATGAGCAGTTCTTC. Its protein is CASSDPNSLLAGYNEQFF.

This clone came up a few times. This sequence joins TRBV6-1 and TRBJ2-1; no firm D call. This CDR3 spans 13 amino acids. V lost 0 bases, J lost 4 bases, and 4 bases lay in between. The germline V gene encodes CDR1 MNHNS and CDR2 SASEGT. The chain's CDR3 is CASSEAEYNEQFF. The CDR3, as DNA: TGTGCCAGCAGTGAAGCGGAGTACAATGAGCAGTTCTTC.

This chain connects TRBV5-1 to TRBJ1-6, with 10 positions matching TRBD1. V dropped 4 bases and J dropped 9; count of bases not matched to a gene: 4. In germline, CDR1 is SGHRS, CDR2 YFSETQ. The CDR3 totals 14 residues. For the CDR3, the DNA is TGCGCCAGCAGCCCGGACAGGGGGGGTTCACCCCTCCACTTT. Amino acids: CASSPDRGGSPLHF.

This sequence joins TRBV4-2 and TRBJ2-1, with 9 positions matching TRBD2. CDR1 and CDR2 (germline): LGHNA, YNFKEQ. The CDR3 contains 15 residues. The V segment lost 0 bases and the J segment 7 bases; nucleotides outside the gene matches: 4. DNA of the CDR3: TGTGCCAGCAGCCAAGATAGCGGGGGTGTTAATGAGCAGTTCTTC. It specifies CASSQDSGGVNEQFF.

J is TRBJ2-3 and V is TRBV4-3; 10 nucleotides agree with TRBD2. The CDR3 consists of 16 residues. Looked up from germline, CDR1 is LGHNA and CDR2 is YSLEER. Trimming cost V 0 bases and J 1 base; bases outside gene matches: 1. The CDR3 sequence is CASSQDLAGGTDTQYF. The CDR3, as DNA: TGCGCCAGCAGCCAAGATCTAGCGGGAGGCACAGATACGCAGTATTTT.

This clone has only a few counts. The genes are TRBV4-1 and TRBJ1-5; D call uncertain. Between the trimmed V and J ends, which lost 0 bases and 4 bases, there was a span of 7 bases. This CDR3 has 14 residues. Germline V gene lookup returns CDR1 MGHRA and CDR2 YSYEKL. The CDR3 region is CASSQESGNQPQHF. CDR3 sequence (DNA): TGCGCCAGCAGCCAAGAATCAGGTAATCAGCCCCAGCATTTT.

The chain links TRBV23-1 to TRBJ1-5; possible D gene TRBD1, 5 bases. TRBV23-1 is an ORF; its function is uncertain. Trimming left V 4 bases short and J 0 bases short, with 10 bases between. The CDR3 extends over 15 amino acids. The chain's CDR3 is CASSPEDSSNQPQHF. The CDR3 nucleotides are TGCGCCAGCAGTCCTGAAGACAGTAGCAATCAGCCCCAGCATTTT.